The 19 T cell receptor beta chains presented below share a single source sample, sequenced in a study of siplizumab effects on memory and regulatory T cells. TCRdb keeps only in-frame clones here, not all; method: immunoSEQ multiplex PCR. The sample gives around 26,000 clones, roughly 84% of which show up once; around a quarter is in the top ten. The sequenced sample was memory CD4+ T cells sorted from blood. These receptors all come from a human donor in good health.

The chain links TRBV7-9 to TRBJ1-5; the D gene is possibly TRBD1 (5 bases). This CDR3 region has 17 residues. V gave up 3 bases and J gave up 2 bases, with 17 bases separating them. Germline-derived CDR1 and CDR2 are SEHNR and FQNEAQ (reference sequence). CDR3 loop: CASSFGFRRDGNQPQHF. The DNA for the CDR3 is TGTGCCAGCAGCTTCGGGTTCCGCAGGGATGGCAATCAGCCCCAGCATTTT.

The V and J genes are TRBV7-8 and TRBJ2-5, with D perhaps TRBD1 (6 bases). This CDR3 has 14 residues. The V gene lost 2 bases and the J gene lost 5 bases, with 12 bases spanning the gap. Germline assignment: CDR1 SGHVS and CDR2 FQNEAQ. The CDR3 DNA reads as TGTGCCAGCAGCTTATCATGGGGGCGGGAGACCCAGTACTTC. As protein: CASSLSWGRETQYF.

The chain employs TRBV7-2 and TRBJ2-1; D is ambiguous. V was clipped by 1 base and J by 6 bases, with 10 bases between them. There are 14 residues in the CDR3. From germline, CDR1 is SGHTA and CDR2 FQGNSA. CDR3 nucleotide sequence: TGTGCCAGCAGCTTAGGGAGTCATCTCAATGAGCAGTTCTTC. It is translated as CASSLGSHLNEQFF.

The V call is TRBV2, the J call TRBJ2-1; no clear D gene. V was cut by 1 base and J by 9 bases, with 7 bases left in between. CDR1 and CDR2 (germline): SNHLY, FYNNEI. The CDR3 sequence is 12 residues long. For the CDR3, the DNA is TGTGCCAGCAGTGAAGGGCGCCGTGAGCAGTTCTTC. Protein sequence: CASSEGRREQFF.

The chain links TRBV28 to TRBJ1-2; no reliable D call. Germline-derived CDR1 and CDR2 are MDHEN and SYDVKM. V dropped 7 bases and J dropped 9 bases, with 12 bases sitting between them. The CDR3 length is 11 residues. The chain's CDR3 is CASTRVGSYTF. The CDR3, as DNA: TGTGCCAGCACCCGAGTCGGGAGCTACACCTTC.

The rearrangement joins TRBV4-1 to TRBJ2-3; the D gene is possibly TRBD2 (6 bases). The germline V and J ends were trimmed by 0 bases and 0 bases, with 13 bases remaining between them. This CDR3 region has 17 residues. Germline CDR1 and CDR2: MGHRA and YSYEKL. The CDR3 region has the DNA TGCGCCAGCAGCCAAGATGGAGGGGAGGCAAGCACAGATACGCAGTATTTT. Translated, it gives CASSQDGGEASTDTQYF.

This chain uses TRBV11-3 with TRBJ2-3; 7 bases align to TRBD1. Germline V lookup: CDR1 SGHNT, CDR2 YENEEA. CDR3 length: 14 residues. J gave up 8 bases and V 4 bases, and 9 bases lay outside the gene matches. This chain's CDR3 is CASSYRQGSGTQYF. The DNA of the CDR3 is TGTGCCAGCAGCTACCGACAGGGTTCCGGTACGCAGTATTTT.

The chain links TRBV7-2 to TRBJ2-2; unclear D gene. The CDR3 totals 13 residues. The V gene lost 0 bases and the J gene lost 7 bases, with 6 bases spanning the gap. The germline V gene has CDR1 SGHTA and CDR2 FQGNSA. CDR3 in DNA: TGTGCCAGCAGCTTAGCTAAGAGCGGGGAGCTGTTTTTT. Amino acid sequence: CASSLAKSGELFF.

This clone has just a few counts. The chain combines TRBV2 with TRBJ1-5; D might be TRBD1 (6 bases). The CDR3 has 15 residues. Germline assignment: CDR1 SNHLY and CDR2 FYNNEI. V dropped 5 bases and J dropped 1 base, with 12 bases sitting between them. CDR3 bases: TGTGCCAGCAGTACAGACGGACAGAGCAATCAGCCCCAGCATTTT. The encoded protein is CASSTDGQSNQPQHF.

This clone has a handful of counts. The V call is TRBV18, the J call TRBJ2-5; D is unresolved. The CDR3 sequence is 14 residues long. Trimming shortened V by 1 base and J by 4 bases, and 10 bases separated the two germline ends. The germline gives CDR1 KGHSH, CDR2 LQKENI. CDR3 sequence reads: CASSPQGVGETQYF. The CDR3 DNA follows: TGTGCCAGCTCACCACAGGGTGTGGGAGAGACCCAGTACTTC.

This chain connects TRBV6-5 to TRBJ1-3; D unclear. The V gene lost 6 bases and the J gene lost 0 bases, with 6 bases spanning the gap. Germline V gene sequence: CDR1 MNHEY, CDR2 SVGAGI. The CDR3 is 13 residues long. The CDR3 loop reads CASSVFSGNTIYF. The CDR3, as DNA: TGTGCCAGCAGCGTCTTCTCTGGAAACACCATATATTTT.

This clone was seen a few times. The V and J genes are TRBV18 and TRBJ2-1; D uncertain. Germline V gene data show CDR1 as KGHSH and CDR2 as LQKENI. The CDR3 is 12 amino acids. The germline V and J ends were trimmed by 1 base and 8 bases, with 6 bases remaining between them. The CDR3 reads CASSPRTDEQFF. CDR3 in DNA: TGTGCCAGCTCACCACGAACTGATGAGCAGTTCTTC.

This clone has more than one count but fewer than ten. CDR3 sequence reads: CASSPGGARDSYEQYF. DNA of the CDR3: TGTGCCAGCTCACCGGGTGGGGCGCGGGACAGCTACGAGCAGTACTTC. The chain links TRBV18 to TRBJ2-7; a possible D gene is TRBD1 (7 bases). Trimming left V 3 bases short and J 3 bases short, with 18 bases between. The germline V gene encodes CDR1 KGHSH and CDR2 LQKENI. The CDR3 is 16 residues long.

The chain has TRBV11-3 and TRBJ2-1; maybe TRBD1 (5 bases). The V end was cut by 3 bases, the J end by 5 bases, with 17 bases between. CDR1 and CDR2 (germline): SGHNT, YENEEA. The CDR3 has 16 amino acids. The CDR3 region has the DNA TGTGCCAGCAGCTTCAGACAGTCCCAAATTAACAATGAGCAGTTCTTC. Residues: CASSFRQSQINNEQFF.

The V and J genes are TRBV28 and TRBJ1-1; a weak D match, TRBD1 (5 bases). In germline, CDR1 is MDHEN, CDR2 SYDVKM. Trimming left V 10 bases short and J 6 bases short, with 21 bases between. CDR3 length: 14 amino acids. DNA for the CDR3: TGTGCCACCGGGGACCGCAAATGGAAGTCTGAAGCTTTCTTT. Protein product: CATGDRKWKSEAFF.

CDR3 region: CASSPYRDQIPYF. In DNA, the CDR3 is TGTGCCAGCAGCCCCTACCGGGACCAGATCCCGTATTTT. J is TRBJ2-3 and V is TRBV7-2, with D tentatively TRBD1 or TRBD2 (5 bases each). CDR3 length equals 13 residues. The germline V gene encodes CDR1 SGHTA and CDR2 FQGNSA. Between the trimmed V and J ends, which lost 5 bases and 14 bases, there was a span of 20 bases.

CDR3 amino acids: CASSLGPGAGEKLFF. The CDR3 DNA sequence: TGCGCCAGCAGCTTGGGGCCAGGGGCCGGGGAAAAACTGTTTTTT. The rearrangement joins TRBV5-1 to TRBJ1-4; D is perhaps TRBD1 (6 bases). V was clipped by 0 bases and J by 8 bases, with 14 bases between them. The CDR3 runs 15 residues. CDR1 and CDR2 (germline): SGHRS, YFSETQ.

The rearrangement uses TRBV7-2 and TRBJ2-7, with unresolved D. Germline V CDR1 and CDR2: SGHTA, FQGNSA. There are 13 residues in the CDR3. The ends were cut back, 1 base at V and 0 bases at J, with 4 bases in the middle. DNA for the CDR3: TGTGCCAGCAGCTTAGAATCCTCCTACGAGCAGTACTTC. Amino acids: CASSLESSYEQYF.

The rearrangement links TRBV28 to TRBJ1-6; D is unclear. CDR1 and CDR2 (germline): MDHEN, SYDVKM. The CDR3 loop spans 15 amino acids. Deletions cut 6 bases from V and 0 bases from J, with 9 bases between. The CDR3 sequence is CASRGISSYNSPLHF. The DNA for the CDR3 is TGTGCCAGCAGGGGAATATCCTCCTATAATTCACCCCTCCACTTT.